A single sample is the source of the 30 T cell receptor beta chains below, sequenced in a study of neurological immune-mediated disorders. TCRdb independently ran MiXCR on the 5' RACE reads; one entry per CDR3 protein. The sample has tens of thousands of distinct CDR3 sequences, over 12% seen once. The source material was PBMCs. The receptors here all came from a woman in her forties or fifties in good health.

This clonotype was found many times. The chain recombines TRBV12-3 or TRBV12-4 with TRBJ2-7, with TRBD2 matching 8 bases. The J segment lost 0 bases and the V segment lost 10 bases, leaving 14 bases of the junction unmatched. The CDR3 contains 16 residues. CDR3 in DNA: TGTGCCACCCTCGACGACCGGGGGGGCAGCTCCTACGAGCAGTACTTC. Residues: CATLDDRGGSSYEQYF.

This chain uses TRBV10-3 with TRBJ2-7; maybe TRBD2 (7 bases). This CDR3 is 17 amino acids long. The germline V gene encodes CDR1 ENHRY and CDR2 SYGVKD. Trimming removed 4 bases from V and 3 bases from J, with 22 bases in between. The CDR3 is CAISGGGTGLEIYEQYF. The CDR3 bases are TGTGCCATCAGTGGGGGGGGTACAGGGCTTGAGATCTACGAGCAGTACTTC.

This clonotype was seen repeatedly, ten times or more. The germline gene is not matched at one end of the junction; a read error may be the cause. The chain links TRBV10-1 to TRBJ2-2; 8 positions agree with TRBD1. The CDR3 sequence is 13 residues long. The germline gives CDR1 WNHNN, CDR2 SYGVQD (reference sequence). The CDR3 spells CASRSGGTGELSF. CDR3 in DNA: TGCGCCAGCAGATCAGGGGGCACCGGGGAGCTGTCTTTT.

Here the CDR3 DNA reads TGTGCCAGCAGCCCACGGGCCGGGGGAGAAGAGACCCAGTACTTC. Its protein product is CASSPRAGGEETQYF. The V call is TRBV7-2, the J call TRBJ2-5; TRBD2 is a possible D gene (6 bases). The CDR3 has 15 residues. The germline gives CDR1 SGHTA, CDR2 FQGNSA. Trimming pared 5 bases from V and 3 bases from J, leaving 16 bases between.

This clonotype was counted ten times or more. The chain has TRBV28 and TRBJ2-1; D not certain. This CDR3 comprises 15 residues. Germline V gene data show CDR1 as MDHEN and CDR2 as SYDVKM. The V gene lost 6 bases and the J gene lost 0 bases, with 12 bases spanning the gap. The CDR3 spells CASRTETRSYNEQFF. The DNA for the CDR3 is TGTGCCAGCAGAACGGAGACCCGCTCCTACAATGAGCAGTTCTTC.

This clonotype was found many times. The rearrangement joins TRBV7-2 to TRBJ2-3; weak D call: TRBD2 (6 bases). Per germline, CDR1 SGHTA and CDR2 FQGNSA. V was shortened by 4 bases and J by 5 bases, with 7 bases between the two germline ends. The CDR3 runs to 12 residues. The CDR3 bases are TGTGCCAGCAGCTCAGCGGGAGATACGCAGTATTTT. This sequence encodes CASSSAGDTQYF.

This clonotype was found many times. CDR3 sequence (DNA): TGTGCCAGCAGCTCCCGAGGGGTCGCGGGGGTGTACAATGAGCAGTTCTTC. This gives the protein CASSSRGVAGVYNEQFF. The gene calls are TRBV11-2 and TRBJ2-1, with 7 bases lining up with TRBD2. Germline V lookup: CDR1 SGHAT, CDR2 FQNNGV. The CDR3 sequence is 17 residues long. The junction had 13 bases not matched to a gene; V was cut back by 4 bases and J by 4 bases.

This clonotype was counted ten times or more. The rearrangement uses TRBV5-1 and TRBJ2-1, with a weak D call TRBD2 (6 bases). The CDR3 loop spans 17 amino acids. V lost 0 bases and J lost 3, with 16 bases in between. Germline-derived CDR1 and CDR2 are SGHRS and YFSETQ. The CDR3 sequence: CASSLAKAGPSYNEQFF. The CDR3 DNA reads TGCGCCAGCAGCTTGGCCAAGGCGGGACCTAGCTACAATGAGCAGTTCTTC.

Regarding this clonotype: A much larger clone is a single base away; this may be a read error. The genes are TRBV6-1 and TRBJ2-3; weak D call: TRBD1 (5 bases). The CDR3 has 15 residues. Germline loops: CDR1 MNHNS, CDR2 SASEGT. The chain's CDR3 is CAISAPPRQTDTQYF. CDR3 nucleotide sequence: TGTGCCATCAGTGCTCCCCCTCGACAGACAGATACGCAGTATTTT.

This clonotype was detected many times. This rearrangement joins TRBV5-1 to TRBJ2-1; TRBD1 aligns across 11 bases. This CDR3 has 16 amino acids. Germline CDR1 SGHRS, CDR2 YFSETQ. V shed 0 bases and J 5 bases; nucleotides not matched to a gene: 4. The CDR3 DNA is TGCGCCAGCAGCTTGGGGACAGGGGGCGGGAACAATGAGCAGTTCTTC. Translation gives CASSLGTGGGNNEQFF. Using reference TRBV5-1 and TRBJ2-1 for the parts outside the CDR3, the full variable domain is KAGVTQTPRYLIKTRGQQVTLSCSPISGHRSVSWYQQTPGQGLQFLFEYFSETQRNKGNFPGRFSGRQFSNSRSEMNVSTLELGDSALYLCASSLGTGGGNNEQFFGPGTRLTVL.

This clonotype came up many times. The CDR3 loop reads CAINRDSSDTQYF. CDR3 sequence (DNA): TGTGCCATCAACAGGGACAGCTCAGATACGCAGTATTTT. This chain uses TRBV10-3 with TRBJ2-3; TRBD1 aligns across 7 bases. Per the germline V gene, CDR1 is ENHRY and CDR2 is SYGVKD. The CDR3 is made up of 13 amino acids. The V and J ends lost 7 bases and 4 bases, in that order; junction bases with no gene match: 5.

Concerning this clonotype itself: At one end, the junction sequence differs from germline, possibly due to a read error. This chain connects TRBV14 to TRBJ2-7; 7 nucleotides align to TRBD2. This CDR3 comprises 18 residues. The germline V gene encodes CDR1 SGHDN and CDR2 FVKESK. The CDR3, as DNA: TGTGTCAGCAGCCCCAGACAGCGGGAAGTGGAGAGCTCCTACGAGCAGTACTTC. As protein: CVSSPRQREVESSYEQYF.

Many counts were recorded for this clonotype. The rearrangement uses TRBV5-1 and TRBJ1-5, with 7 bases matching TRBD1. This CDR3 region has 15 residues. Germline V CDR1 and CDR2: SGHRS, YFSETQ. V shed 0 bases and J 4 bases; nucleotides not matched to a gene: 4. The CDR3, as DNA: TGCGCCAGCAGCTTGGGACAGGGTTGGAATCAGCCCCAGCATTTT. Its translation: CASSLGQGWNQPQHF.

This clonotype was detected many times. The chain carries TRBV24-1 and TRBJ2-1; TRBD1 matches 7 bases. The CDR3 loop spans 13 amino acids. V dropped 8 bases and J dropped 3; count of bases not matched to a gene: 3. Germline V CDR1 and CDR2: KGHDR, SFDVKD. The CDR3 nucleotides are TGTGCCACCAAGGGACAGAACTACAATGAGCAGTTCTTC. Its protein is CATKGQNYNEQFF.

Details on this clonotype: This may arise from a read error, as a much more abundant clone is one base away. The chain joins TRBV7-2 to TRBJ1-1; D call uncertain. Germline CDR1 is SGHTA and CDR2 is FQGNSA. There are 13 residues in the CDR3. In DNA, the CDR3 is TGTGCCAGCAGCTTAAACCGGAACGCTGAAGCTTTCTTT. It translates to CASSLNRNAEAFF.

This clonotype showed up many times. This rearrangement joins TRBV7-8 to TRBJ1-4; 8 positions agree with TRBD1. The V segment lost 5 bases and the J segment 8 bases; nucleotides outside the gene matches: 10. CDR1 and CDR2 from the germline V gene are SGHVS and FQNEAQ. The CDR3 totals 15 residues. The CDR3 nucleotides are TGTGCCAGCAGCCTGCGACAGGGGAGCAGAGAAAAACTGTTTTTT. This translates into CASSLRQGSREKLFF.

This clonotype was recorded only once. This sequence joins TRBV12-3 or TRBV12-4 and TRBJ2-1; 8 nucleotides line up with TRBD2. This CDR3 is 14 amino acids long. The junction had 15 bases not matched to a gene; V was cut back by 5 bases and J by 15 bases. The CDR3, as DNA: TGTGCCAGCAGTCCTTCCCAGCGGGAGCTGGGATGGTTCTTC. Protein product: CASSPSQRELGWFF.

This clonotype has ten or more counts. The genes are TRBV3-1 and TRBJ1-1; TRBD1 matches 11 bases. This CDR3 is 13 amino acids long. The trim removed 3 bases at V and 11 bases at J, leaving 5 bases unmatched. CDR1 and CDR2 from the germline V gene are LGHDT and YNNKEL (reference sequence). The CDR3 sequence: CASSHGQGALAFF. In nucleotides, the CDR3 is TGTGCCAGCAGCCACGGACAGGGGGCTTTGGCTTTCTTT.

As to this clonotype: One end of the junction fails to match germline, which may point to a read error. The chain recombines TRBV5-1 with TRBJ2-6; the D call may be TRBD1 or TRBD2 (5 bases each). The CDR3 runs to 15 residues. Germline V lookup: CDR1 SGHRS, CDR2 YFSETQ. CDR3 sequence: CASSRDTSGTNVMTF. As DNA, the CDR3 is TGCGCCAGCAGCCGCGATACCTCTGGGACCAACGTCATGACTTTC. The complete variable domain, with remaining parts taken from reference TRBV5-1 and TRBJ2-6, reads KAGVTQTPRYLIKTRGQQVTLSCSPISGHRSVSWYQQTPGQGLQFLFEYFSETQRNKGNFPGRFSGRQFSNSRSEMNVSTLELGDSALYLCASSRDTSGTNVMTFGAGSRLTVL.

This clonotype has only a few counts. This rearrangement joins TRBV7-9 to TRBJ2-7; D tentatively reads TRBD1 or TRBD2 (7 bases each). Trimming took off 5 bases at V and 2 bases at J, with 13 bases between the two ends. CDR1 is SEHNR, CDR2 FQNEAQ, per germline (reference sequence). This CDR3 has 14 residues. The CDR3 sequence: CASSQTGTTYEQYF. CDR3 in DNA: TGTGCCAGCAGCCAGACAGGGACTACCTACGAGCAGTACTTC.

This clonotype was recorded many times. This chain connects TRBV7-2 to TRBJ1-6, with TRBD1 as a possible D gene (6 bases). The CDR3 totals 15 residues. Germline CDR1 is SGHTA and CDR2 is FQGNSA. Trimming left V 4 bases short and J 7 bases short, with 14 bases between. CDR3 in amino acids: CASSSHGTRNSPLHF. CDR3 sequence (DNA): TGTGCCAGCAGCTCCCACGGGACAAGAAATTCACCCCTCCACTTT.

This clonotype was detected ten times or more. V is TRBV3-1 and J is TRBJ1-5; the D is unclear. Germline V lookup: CDR1 LGHDT, CDR2 YNNKEL (reference sequence). This CDR3 contains 15 residues. The V end was cut by 1 base, the J end by 6 bases, with 13 bases between. The chain's CDR3 is CASSQAAQVGQPQHF. For the CDR3, the DNA is TGTGCCAGCAGCCAAGCCGCCCAGGTTGGTCAGCCCCAGCATTTT.

This clonotype was counted a few times. This may stem from a read error, because a much larger clone lies one nucleotide away. The V and J genes are TRBV12-3 or TRBV12-4 and TRBJ2-5, with D tentatively TRBD1 (5 bases). Trimming cost V 3 bases and J 7 bases, with 6 bases left between them. The CDR3 covers 11 residues. CDR3 sequence (DNA): TGTGCCAGCAGTTTTACAGGGACCCAGTACTTC. Its translation: CASSFTGTQYF.

This clonotype was found many times. The chain couples TRBV5-1 to TRBJ2-7; D uncertain. V was pared by 0 bases and J by 6 bases, with 10 bases between. CDR1 and CDR2 (germline): SGHRS, YFSETQ. The CDR3 runs 13 residues. The CDR3 protein is CASSLEVVSEQYF. Written as DNA, the CDR3 is TGCGCCAGCAGCTTGGAGGTGGTTTCCGAGCAGTACTTC.

This clonotype was recorded many times. The chain combines TRBV5-1 with TRBJ2-7, with D perhaps given as TRBD1 or TRBD2 (5 bases each). Germline V gene data show CDR1 as SGHRS and CDR2 as YFSETQ. The V end lost 3 bases, the J end lost 3 bases, and 13 bases lay between the germline ends. The CDR3 runs to 14 residues. In DNA form, the CDR3 reads TGCGCCAGCAGCTCTGAGGGGCAGGGCTACGAGCAGTACTTC. It translates to CASSSEGQGYEQYF. Combining the CDR3 with reference TRBV5-1 and TRBJ2-7 gives the whole variable domain KAGVTQTPRYLIKTRGQQVTLSCSPISGHRSVSWYQQTPGQGLQFLFEYFSETQRNKGNFPGRFSGRQFSNSRSEMNVSTLELGDSALYLCASSSEGQGYEQYFGPGTRLTVT.

In this sample, this clonotype turned up a few times. The gene calls are TRBV5-1 and TRBJ2-7; 7 bases are a match to TRBD2. The CDR3 loop spans 15 amino acids. The germline gives CDR1 SGHRS, CDR2 YFSETQ. With 0 bases clipped from V and 3 bases from J, the junction kept 6 bases outside the gene matches. The CDR3 coding sequence is TGCGCCAGCAGCTTGGTTAGCGGGCGCAACTACGAGCAGTACTTC. Translation: CASSLVSGRNYEQYF.

There are many counts of this clonotype. The V gene is TRBV6-2 or TRBV6-3, the J gene TRBJ2-1; 9 nucleotides align to TRBD2. CDR3 length: 11 residues. After removal of 8 bases from V and 9 bases from J, the junction contained 2 bases not matched to a gene. The V gene's germline CDR1 is MNHEY and CDR2 SVGEGT. CDR3 bases: TGTGCCAGCCGACTAGCGGCTGAGCAGTTCTTC. Translation gives CASRLAAEQFF.

This clonotype was observed at least ten times. The genes are TRBV3-1 and TRBJ2-7, with a weak D call TRBD1 (6 bases). Germline loops: CDR1 LGHDT, CDR2 YNNKEL (reference sequence). V was trimmed by 2 bases and J by 7 bases, leaving 21 bases between them. The CDR3 length is 16 residues. The CDR3 is CASSQLLYHRVVEQYF. CDR3 nucleotide sequence: TGTGCCAGCAGCCAACTACTCTACCACAGGGTTGTAGAGCAGTACTTC.

This clonotype was seen many times. The genes are TRBV3-1 and TRBJ2-7; no reliable D call. Trimming took 2 bases from V and 1 from J, leaving 6 bases between them. Germline assignment: CDR1 LGHDT and CDR2 YNNKEL (reference sequence). The CDR3 sequence is 13 residues long. The CDR3 DNA follows: TGTGCCAGCAGCCAAACCTATTCCTACGAGCAGTACTTC. Translation gives CASSQTYSYEQYF.

This clonotype was seen a few times. The CDR3 DNA is TGTGCCAGTAGCACGGGGGATACGCAGTATTTT. Encoded protein: CASSTGDTQYF. The chain joins TRBV19 to TRBJ2-3; weak D call: TRBD2 (5 bases). Deletions cut 6 bases from V and 6 bases from J, with 7 bases between. Germline lookup yields CDR1 LNHDA and CDR2 SQIVND (reference sequence). The CDR3 is 11 amino acids.